This entry lists 12 T cell receptor beta chains sequenced from one sample in a study of vaccination effects on CD4 cells after COVID-19. These receptors have no identified antigens. TCRdb's table, derived via immunoSEQ multiplex PCR, lists solely in-frame clones and lacks some. This repertoire shows 20,000 to 25,000 clones, 73% found once; its top ten account for 4.5% to 6.5%. Sequencing followed a ViraFEST assay step that expanded antigen-specific CD4+ T cells with viral peptide pools. Scientists isolated CD4+ T cells after a roughly ten-day culture period ended. Testing of the vaccine recipients showed negative nucleocapsid antibodies and no prior SARS-CoV-2 infection. Sample: CD4+ T cells from PBMCs cultured with SARS-CoV-2 spike peptides, taken before COVID-19 vaccination. These TCRs come from a human donor who received a COVID-19 vaccine.

V is TRBV7-9 and J is TRBJ1-2; D unclear. Deletions cut 4 bases from V and 2 bases from J, with 8 bases between. This CDR3 region has 13 residues. Germline lookup yields CDR1 SEHNR and CDR2 FQNEAQ (reference sequence). The CDR3 DNA follows: TGTGCCAGCAGCTCATGGAAAAACTATGGCTACACCTTC. Its translation: CASSSWKNYGYTF.

The J gene is TRBJ2-1, the V gene TRBV3-1 (or the pseudogene TRBV3-2); TRBD2 matches at 9 bases. The CDR3 is 16 residues long. In germline, CDR1 is LGHDT, CDR2 YNNKEL (reference sequence). V lost 4 bases, J lost 6 bases, and 10 bases stayed unmatched. CDR3 coding DNA: TGTGCCAGCAGCCGTTCCATGGCGGGGGGGCGCAATGAGCAGTTCTTC. It encodes CASSRSMAGGRNEQFF.

The gene calls are TRBV10-1 and TRBJ2-1; a possible D gene is TRBD2 (5 bases). With 2 bases removed from V and 3 bases from J, the gap between germline ends came to 11 bases. This CDR3 spans 15 amino acids. The germline gives CDR1 WNHNN, CDR2 SYGVQD (reference sequence). Here the CDR3 DNA reads TGCGCCAGCAGTGAGCGGGGTACAGTCTACAATGAGCAGTTCTTC. It yields the protein CASSERGTVYNEQFF.

The gene calls are TRBV6-1 and TRBJ2-7, with 8 nucleotides matching TRBD1. Trimming took 2 bases from V and 3 from J; bases not matched to a gene: 15. This CDR3 is 18 amino acids long. The germline gives CDR1 MNHNS, CDR2 SASEGT. CDR3: CASSESLQGQVRVYEQYF. DNA for the CDR3: TGTGCCAGCAGTGAATCTCTCCAGGGACAGGTTCGAGTCTACGAGCAGTACTTC.

The chain carries TRBV25-1 and TRBJ2-1; TRBD2 aligns across 7 bases. Unmatched junction bases numbered 4, after V lost 4 bases and J lost 7 bases. The CDR3 contains 13 residues. The germline gives CDR1 MGHDK, CDR2 SYGVNS. The CDR3 nucleotides are TGTGCCAGCAGTGTAAGCGGGACGAATGAGCAGTTCTTC. It specifies CASSVSGTNEQFF.

The J gene is TRBJ2-7, the V gene TRBV19, with a tentative D call TRBD1 (6 bases). Trimming took 6 bases from V and 3 from J, leaving 12 bases between them. The germline CDR1 and CDR2 sequences are LNHDA and SQIVND (reference sequence). There are 13 residues in the CDR3. The CDR3 region has the DNA TGTGCCAGTAGCAAGCAGGGGCTCTACGAGCAGTACTTC. Protein: CASSKQGLYEQYF.

V usage is TRBV3-1 (or the pseudogene TRBV3-2) and J usage is TRBJ2-7, with 7 bases that match TRBD2. Germline trimming cut 0 bases from V and 9 bases from J; bases unmatched to any gene: 11. In germline, CDR1 is LGHDT, CDR2 YNNKEL (reference sequence). The CDR3 loop spans 15 amino acids. CDR3 DNA sequence: TGTGCCAGCAGCCAAGACCTAGCGGACATGTTAGGGCAGTACTTC. Encoded protein: CASSQDLADMLGQYF.

The V gene is TRBV4-1, the J gene TRBJ2-4; D unclear. The V gene's germline CDR1 is MGHRA and CDR2 YSYEKL. The CDR3 spans 15 residues. V lost 2 bases and J 0 bases, leaving 8 bases between the germline ends. The CDR3 sequence: CASSQLSLAKNIQYF. The CDR3, as DNA: TGCGCCAGCAGCCAATTGTCTCTAGCCAAAAACATTCAGTACTTC.

The CDR3 bases are TGTGCCTCTGAAAAAAATCCCTACGAGCAGTACTTC. It encodes CASEKNPYEQYF. V gene TRBV30 combines with J gene TRBJ2-7; D call uncertain. V was pared by 7 bases and J by 2 bases, with 12 bases between. Germline V lookup: CDR1 GTSNPN, CDR2 SVGIG (reference sequence). The length of the CDR3 is 12 residues.

The chain is built from TRBV3-1 (or the pseudogene TRBV3-2) and TRBJ2-4; 7 bases agree with TRBD1. Unmatched junction bases numbered 4, after V lost 4 bases and J lost 7 bases. Germline V gene sequence: CDR1 LGHDT, CDR2 YNNKEL (reference sequence). This CDR3 region has 13 residues. In DNA form, the CDR3 reads TGTGCCAGCAGCCCGACAGGGATTAACATTCAGTACTTC. Residues: CASSPTGINIQYF.

This clone was seen just once. The gene calls are TRBV27 and TRBJ1-2; D call uncertain. V gave up 5 bases and J gave up 4 bases, with 17 bases separating them. In germline, CDR1 is MNHEY, CDR2 SMNVEV (reference sequence). The CDR3 sequence is 15 residues long. CDR3 residues: CASSPWESTGYGYTF. CDR3 in DNA: TGTGCCAGCAGTCCGTGGGAATCAACGGGCTATGGCTACACCTTC.

The CDR3: CSVGGLRGNTGELFF. CDR3 sequence (DNA): TGCAGCGTTGGGGGGTTGAGGGGCAACACCGGGGAGCTGTTTTTT. This sequence joins TRBV29-1 and TRBJ2-2; D assignment may be TRBD1 or TRBD2 (5 bases each). The ends were cut back, 4 bases at V and 2 bases at J, with 14 bases in the middle. The CDR3 totals 15 residues. CDR1 and CDR2 from the germline V gene are SQVTM and ANQGSEA.